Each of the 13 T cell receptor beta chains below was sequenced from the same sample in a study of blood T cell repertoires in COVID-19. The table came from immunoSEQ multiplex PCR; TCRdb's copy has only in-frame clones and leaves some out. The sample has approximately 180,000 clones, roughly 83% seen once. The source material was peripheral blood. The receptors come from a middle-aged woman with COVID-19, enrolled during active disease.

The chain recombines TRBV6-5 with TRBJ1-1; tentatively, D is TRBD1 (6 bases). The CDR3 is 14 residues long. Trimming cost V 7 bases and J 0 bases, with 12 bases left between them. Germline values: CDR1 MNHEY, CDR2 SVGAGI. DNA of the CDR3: TGTGCCAGCAAACAAGGGGGGGTGAACACTGAAGCTTTCTTT. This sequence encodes CASKQGGVNTEAFF.

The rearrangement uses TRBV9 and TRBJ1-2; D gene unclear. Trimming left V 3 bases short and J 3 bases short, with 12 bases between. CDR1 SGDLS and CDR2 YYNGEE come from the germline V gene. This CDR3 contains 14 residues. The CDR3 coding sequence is TGTGCCAGCAGCGCCTCCAACAGCCACTATGGCTACACCTTC. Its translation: CASSASNSHYGYTF.

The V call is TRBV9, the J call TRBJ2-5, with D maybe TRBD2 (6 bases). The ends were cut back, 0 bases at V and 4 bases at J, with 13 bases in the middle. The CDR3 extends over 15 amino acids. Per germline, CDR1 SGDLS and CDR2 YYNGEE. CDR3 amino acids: CASSVGRGGSETQYF. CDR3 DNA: TGTGCCAGCAGCGTAGGGCGGGGAGGCTCAGAGACCCAGTACTTC.

The CDR3 protein is CASSLRGAGPTDTQYF. The CDR3, as DNA: TGTGCCAGCAGCTTAAGAGGTGCGGGACCCACAGATACGCAGTATTTT. This chain connects TRBV7-9 to TRBJ2-3; possibly TRBD2 for D (6 bases). This CDR3 region has 16 residues. The ends were cut back, 2 bases at V and 2 bases at J, with 14 bases in the middle. Germline values: CDR1 SEHNR, CDR2 FQNEAQ (reference sequence).

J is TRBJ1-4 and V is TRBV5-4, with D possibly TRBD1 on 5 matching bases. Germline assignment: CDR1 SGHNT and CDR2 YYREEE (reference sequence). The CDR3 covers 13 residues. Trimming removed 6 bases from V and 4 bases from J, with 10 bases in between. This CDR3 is CASTIDSNEKLFF. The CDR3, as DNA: TGTGCCAGCACCATTGACAGTAATGAAAAACTGTTTTTT.

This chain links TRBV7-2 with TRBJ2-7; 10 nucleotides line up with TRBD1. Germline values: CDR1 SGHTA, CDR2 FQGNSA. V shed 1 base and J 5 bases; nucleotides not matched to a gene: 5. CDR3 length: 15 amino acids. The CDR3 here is CASSLVGQGLHEQYF. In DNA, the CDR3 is TGTGCCAGCAGCTTAGTGGGACAGGGGCTCCACGAGCAGTACTTC.

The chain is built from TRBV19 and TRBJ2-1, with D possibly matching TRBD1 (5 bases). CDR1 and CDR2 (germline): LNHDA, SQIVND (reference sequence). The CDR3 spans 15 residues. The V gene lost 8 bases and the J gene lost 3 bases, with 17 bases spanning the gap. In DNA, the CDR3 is TGTGCCAGTCTGCCGGCAGGGAAGGGCTACAATGAGCAGTTCTTC. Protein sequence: CASLPAGKGYNEQFF.

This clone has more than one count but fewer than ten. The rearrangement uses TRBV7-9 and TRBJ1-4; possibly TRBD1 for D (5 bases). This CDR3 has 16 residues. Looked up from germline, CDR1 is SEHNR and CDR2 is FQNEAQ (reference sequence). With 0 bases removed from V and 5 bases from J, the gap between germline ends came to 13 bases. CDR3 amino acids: CASSLAGRAENEKLFF. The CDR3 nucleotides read TGTGCCAGCAGCTTAGCGGGCAGGGCCGAAAATGAAAAACTGTTTTTT.

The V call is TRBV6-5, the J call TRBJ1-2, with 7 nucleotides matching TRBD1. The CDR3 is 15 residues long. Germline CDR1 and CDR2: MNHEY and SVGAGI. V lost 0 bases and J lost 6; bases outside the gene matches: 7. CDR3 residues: CASSYSRQGLNGYTF. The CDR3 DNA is TGTGCCAGCAGTTACTCCAGACAGGGTTTAAATGGCTACACCTTC.

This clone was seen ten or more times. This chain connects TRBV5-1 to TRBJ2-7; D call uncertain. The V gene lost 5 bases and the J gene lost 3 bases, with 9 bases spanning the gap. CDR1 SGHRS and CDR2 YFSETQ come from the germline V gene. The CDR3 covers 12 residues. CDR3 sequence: CASSSSRYEQYF. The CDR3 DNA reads TGCGCCAGCAGTTCCTCCCGCTACGAGCAGTACTTC.

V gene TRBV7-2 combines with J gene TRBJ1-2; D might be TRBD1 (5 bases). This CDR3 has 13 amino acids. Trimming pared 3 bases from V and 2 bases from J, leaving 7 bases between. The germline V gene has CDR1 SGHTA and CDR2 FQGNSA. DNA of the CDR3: TGTGCCAGCAGCTTGACAGTAAACTATGGCTACACCTTC. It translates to CASSLTVNYGYTF.

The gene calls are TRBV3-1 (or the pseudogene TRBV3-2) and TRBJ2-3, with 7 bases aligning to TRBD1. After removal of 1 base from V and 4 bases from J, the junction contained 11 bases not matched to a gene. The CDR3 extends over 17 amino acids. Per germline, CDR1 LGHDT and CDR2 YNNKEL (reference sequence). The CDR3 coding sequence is TGTGCCAGCAGCCAAGGGCTACAGGGGAGTAAATCAGATACGCAGTATTTT. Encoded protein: CASSQGLQGSKSDTQYF.

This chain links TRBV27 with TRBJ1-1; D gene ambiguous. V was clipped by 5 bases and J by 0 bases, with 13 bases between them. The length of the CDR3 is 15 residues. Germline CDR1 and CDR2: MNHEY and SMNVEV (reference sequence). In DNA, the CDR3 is TGTGCCAGCAGTCGGGAAGGGCGGATGAACACTGAAGCTTTCTTT. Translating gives CASSREGRMNTEAFF.